Included here is one T cell receptor beta chain sequence, with context. These data originate in a study of blood T cell repertoires in COVID-19. V trimming: 3 bases; J trimming: 4 bases; junction bases outside the gene matches: 7. CDR1 and CDR2 from the germline V gene are SGHTA and FQGTGA. The CDR3 loop spans 15 amino acids. TCRdb's table, derived via immunoSEQ multiplex PCR, lists solely in-frame clones and lacks some. The sample shows around 200,000 clones, approximately 81% of them seen only once. Recovered participants had two consecutive negative NP/OP PCR tests, healthcare professional clearance, or symptom resolution.

Sequencing input: PBMCs or T cells enriched from blood (not recorded which). V usage is TRBV7-3 and J usage is TRBJ2-3, with 7 bases identical to TRBD2. The source is a man aged 40-50 years who had recovered from COVID-19. In nucleotides, the CDR3 is TGTGCCAGCAGCTTCTTCCAGGCGGGAGCAGATACGCAGTATTTT. This gives the protein CASSFFQAGADTQYF.